The T cell receptor (beta chain) under discussion was sequenced for a study of response to subunit inactivated influenza vaccine. TCRdb redid the calling of the RT-PCR reads with MiXCR, one entry per CDR3 protein. Among about 780,000 distinct CDR3 sequences listed, less than 20% were seen once. This CDR3 spans 17 amino acids. Trimming took 6 bases from V and 8 from J, leaving 26 bases between them. Germline values: CDR1 SGHTA, CDR2 FQGNSA. The V and J genes are TRBV7-2 and TRBJ2-1; the D gene is possibly TRBD2 (5 bases). Sequencing was performed on PBMCs from blood, taken around 5 days after vaccination. This TCR derives from a man aged 45-60 years who received an inactivated influenza vaccine. The CDR3 DNA is TGTGCCAGCAGATCTTACCCTACTAGGACCAAAATCCATGAGCAGTTCTTC. This translates into CASRSYPTRTKIHEQFF.